The 21 T cell receptor beta chains below were found in one sample sequenced in a study of T cell changes during pregnancy in multiple sclerosis. Some clones are missing from TCRdb's copy, which holds only in-frame ones; the method was immunoSEQ multiplex PCR. The table includes fewer than 45,000 clones, roughly nine tenths detected once. The specimen comprised peripheral blood, sampled in the third trimester of pregnancy. Source of these receptors: a female donor in good health, enrolled as a control in a pregnancy study.

The chain uses TRBV19 and TRBJ2-3, with 7 bases matching TRBD2. Germline lookup yields CDR1 LNHDA and CDR2 SQIVND (reference sequence). The CDR3 sequence is 15 residues long. V gave up 0 bases and J gave up 5 bases; unmatched junction bases: 5. This chain's CDR3 is CASSIEGAGVDTQYF. CDR3 coding DNA: TGTGCCAGTAGTATAGAAGGGGCGGGGGTAGATACGCAGTATTTT.

The rearrangement joins TRBV6-4 to TRBJ2-1, with 8 bases that match TRBD2. Trimming removed 2 bases from V and 6 bases from J; junction bases left unmatched: 6. The germline V gene encodes CDR1 MRHNA and CDR2 SNTAGT. This CDR3 comprises 15 residues. CDR3 DNA: TGTGCCAGCAGTGACAGCGGGAGCGCCACCAATGAGCAGTTCTTC. It codes for CASSDSGSATNEQFF.

The CDR3 reads CASSRGISYEQYF. DNA of the CDR3: TGTGCCAGCAGTCGAGGGATCTCCTACGAGCAGTACTTC. J is TRBJ2-7 and V is TRBV27, with a weak D call TRBD2 (5 bases). The CDR3 covers 13 residues. The germline CDR1 and CDR2 sequences are MNHEY and SMNVEV (reference sequence). Trimming shortened V by 5 bases and J by 0 bases, and 8 bases separated the two germline ends.

The rearrangement links TRBV9 to TRBJ2-2; perhaps TRBD2 as D (5 bases). The V gene's germline CDR1 is SGDLS and CDR2 YYNGEE. The CDR3 totals 14 residues. Trimming removed 4 bases at V and 3 bases at J, with 10 bases between. This CDR3 is CASSPRTDTGELFF. CDR3 nucleotide sequence: TGTGCCAGCAGCCCCCGGACTGACACCGGGGAGCTGTTTTTT.

The CDR3 nucleotides are TGTGCCAGCAGCTTGACAGGGGAATCCGGAAACACCATATATTTT. This encodes CASSLTGESGNTIYF. The rearrangement links TRBV5-6 to TRBJ1-3; 7 nucleotides match TRBD1. Germline V gene sequence: CDR1 SGHDT, CDR2 YYEEEE. CDR3 length: 15 amino acids. The V segment lost 1 base and the J segment 4 bases; nucleotides outside the gene matches: 5. Full variable domain (remainder filled in from reference TRBV5-6 and TRBJ1-3): DAGVTQSPTHLIKTRGQQVTLRCSPKSGHDTVSWYQQALGQGPQFIFQYYEEEERQRGNFPDRFSGHQFPNYSSELNVNALLLGDSALYLCASSLTGESGNTIYFGEGSWLTVV.

The chain has TRBV7-6 and TRBJ2-2; D possibly corresponds to TRBD2 (6 bases). CDR3 size: 15 residues. Trimming removed 5 bases at V and 1 base at J, with 11 bases between. Looked up from germline, CDR1 is SGHVS and CDR2 is FNYEAQ. This chain's CDR3 is CASSPGTLNTGELFF. CDR3 DNA sequence: TGTGCCAGCAGCCCCGGGACTTTGAACACCGGGGAGCTGTTTTTT.

This clone has only a few counts. This chain connects TRBV2 to TRBJ2-2; TRBD2 might be the D (6 bases). From germline, CDR1 is SNHLY and CDR2 FYNNEI. The CDR3 consists of 13 residues. Trimming shortened V by 0 bases and J by 8 bases, and 7 bases separated the two germline ends. The CDR3 coding sequence is TGTGCCAGCAGTGAAGCGGAGGGGGGGGAGCTGTTTTTT. The encoded protein is CASSEAEGGELFF.

The chain links TRBV9 to TRBJ2-7, with TRBD1 identical over 11 bases. Germline assignment: CDR1 SGDLS and CDR2 YYNGEE. This CDR3 comprises 16 residues. The trim removed 3 bases at V and 5 bases at J, leaving 10 bases unmatched. Here the CDR3 DNA reads TGTGCCAGCAGCGACCGGACAGGGGGCGGCCTCAACGAGCAGTACTTC. Protein product: CASSDRTGGGLNEQYF.

This clone is medium-sized in the sample. The same CDR3 arises from other DNA sequences in this sample as well. The chain combines TRBV9 with TRBJ1-2; D gene uncertain. Germline V CDR1 and CDR2: SGDLS, YYNGEE. V shed 1 base and J shed 8 bases, with 9 bases lying between them. The CDR3 has 12 residues. The CDR3 nucleotides read TGTGCCAGCAGCGTAAGAGGGAGCGGCTACACCTTC. It yields the protein CASSVRGSGYTF. The variable domain in full, completed from reference TRBV9 and TRBJ1-2, reads DSGVTQTPKHLITATGQRVTLRCSPRSGDLSVYWYQQSLDQGLQFLIQYYNGEERAKGNILERFSAQQFPDLHSELNLSSLELGDSALYFCASSVRGSGYTFGSGTRLTVV.

The rearrangement uses TRBV7-9 and TRBJ2-1; no reliable D call. Trimming pared 1 base from V and 15 bases from J, leaving 13 bases between. Germline V CDR1 and CDR2: SEHNR, FQNEAQ (reference sequence). This CDR3 contains 12 residues. Here the CDR3 reads CASSLDEPGAFF. CDR3 DNA: TGTGCCAGCAGCTTAGACGAGCCCGGAGCGTTCTTC.

The chain combines TRBV9 with TRBJ1-2; D call uncertain. The length of the CDR3 is 15 residues. In germline, CDR1 is SGDLS, CDR2 YYNGEE. V lost 0 bases and J lost 0, with 9 bases in between. CDR3 protein: CASSVEPGSNYGYTF. CDR3 DNA sequence: TGTGCCAGCAGCGTAGAACCAGGATCTAACTATGGCTACACCTTC.

The rearrangement links TRBV27 to TRBJ1-1; 7 nucleotides align to TRBD1. V lost 4 bases and J lost 6; bases outside the gene matches: 11. CDR3 length: 15 amino acids. CDR1 and CDR2 from the germline V gene are MNHEY and SMNVEV (reference sequence). The CDR3 loop is CASSSGGIADAEAFF. The CDR3 coding sequence is TGTGCCAGCAGTTCAGGGGGAATCGCAGACGCTGAAGCTTTCTTT.

This sequence joins TRBV2 and TRBJ2-7; D might be TRBD1 (6 bases). Trimming stripped 5 bases from V and 3 bases from J, with 11 bases between. This CDR3 contains 13 residues. Per germline, CDR1 SNHLY and CDR2 FYNNEI. DNA of the CDR3: TGTGCCAGCAGTCACGACAGGATCTACGAGCAGTACTTC. As protein: CASSHDRIYEQYF.

The chain carries TRBV5-4 and TRBJ2-1; 7 positions match TRBD2. The germline CDR1 and CDR2 sequences are SGHNT and YYREEE (reference sequence). CDR3 size: 16 residues. Trimming at V came to 5 bases and at J to 7 bases, leaving 15 bases not matched to a gene. CDR3 sequence (DNA): TGTGCCAGCAGGGGCGGAGCGGGGACTGGGGGGAATGAGCAGTTCTTC. Translating it yields CASRGGAGTGGNEQFF.

This sequence joins TRBV7-9 and TRBJ2-1; no clear D. In germline, CDR1 is SEHNR, CDR2 FQNEAQ (reference sequence). The CDR3 is made up of 15 amino acids. V lost 5 bases and J lost 0, with 11 bases in between. The chain's CDR3 is CASSRVLSSYNEQFF. CDR3 coding DNA: TGTGCCAGCAGCCGCGTACTTAGCTCCTACAATGAGCAGTTCTTC. Together with reference TRBV7-9 and TRBJ2-1, the CDR3 gives the full variable domain: DTGVSQNPRHKITKRGQNVTFRCDPISEHNRLYWYRQTLGQGPEFLTYFQNEAQLEKSRLLSDRFSAERPKGSFSTLEIQRTEQGDSAMYLCASSRVLSSYNEQFFGPGTRLTVL.

The V gene is TRBV10-3, the J gene TRBJ2-3, with D maybe TRBD2 (5 bases). Germline V CDR1 and CDR2: ENHRY, SYGVKD. CDR3 length: 16 amino acids. Deletions cut 4 bases from V and 11 bases from J, with 25 bases between. The chain's CDR3 is CAISGLTQVGVGEQYF. In DNA, the CDR3 is TGTGCCATCAGTGGGCTGACTCAAGTCGGGGTCGGGGAGCAGTATTTT.

DNA of the CDR3: TGTGCCAGCAGGGCCACCACAGATACGCAGTATTTT. Residues: CASRATTDTQYF. The chain links TRBV6-5 to TRBJ2-3; the D is unclear. V lost 6 bases to trimming and J lost 2 bases, with 6 bases between them. Germline loops: CDR1 MNHEY, CDR2 SVGAGI. The CDR3 has 12 residues.

The chain combines TRBV4-3 with TRBJ1-2, with 7 nucleotides matching TRBD1. Germline trimming cut 1 base from V and 8 bases from J; bases unmatched to any gene: 10. The germline V gene has CDR1 LGHNA and CDR2 YSLEER. The length of the CDR3 is 15 residues. CDR3 protein: CASSQVGGIVQGYTF. DNA of the CDR3: TGCGCCAGCAGCCAAGTAGGGGGCATAGTTCAGGGCTACACCTTC.

The gene calls are TRBV19 and TRBJ1-1; a weak D match, TRBD1 (5 bases). The CDR3 extends over 14 amino acids. Trimming pared 5 bases from V and 2 bases from J, leaving 12 bases between. Germline CDR1 and CDR2: LNHDA and SQIVND (reference sequence). In DNA form, the CDR3 reads TGTGCCAGTAGTCCCAGGGCTGGCAACACTGAAGCTTTCTTT. It codes for CASSPRAGNTEAFF.

The chain uses TRBV5-6 and TRBJ2-2; D remains ambiguous. V shed 1 base and J shed 2 bases, with 12 bases lying between them. The V gene's germline CDR1 is SGHDT and CDR2 YYEEEE. The CDR3 length is 16 residues. CDR3 sequence: CASSLRGPTNTGELFF. The CDR3 coding sequence is TGTGCCAGCAGCTTGAGAGGCCCTACTAACACCGGGGAGCTGTTTTTT.

The rearrangement joins TRBV29-1 to TRBJ2-7, with D maybe TRBD1 (5 bases). Trimming left V 2 bases short and J 0 bases short, with 5 bases between. CDR1 is SQVTM, CDR2 ANQGSEA, per germline. The CDR3 totals 12 residues. CDR3 sequence (DNA): TGCAGCGTTGAACAGGGCTCCTACGAGCAGTACTTC. This encodes CSVEQGSYEQYF.